Following are 31 T cell receptor beta chains from one sample sequenced in a study of blood T cell repertoires in COVID-19. Profiling relied on immunoSEQ multiplex PCR, and the TCRdb table lists in-frame clones only, not all of them. The table records some 250,000 clones, approximately 86% of them present only once. Sequencing was carried out using peripheral blood. These receptors came from a young man with active or convalescent COVID-19.

This chain connects TRBV19 to TRBJ2-7; tentative D call: TRBD2 (6 bases). Trimming left V 10 bases short and J 2 bases short, with 18 bases between. In germline, CDR1 is LNHDA, CDR2 SQIVND (reference sequence). The CDR3 runs 14 residues. CDR3 sequence reads: CATTAGGTTYEQYF. CDR3 DNA: TGTGCCACCACAGCGGGCGGCACCACCTACGAGCAGTACTTC.

The J gene is TRBJ1-2, the V gene TRBV19; 8 positions match TRBD1. CDR3 length: 16 residues. The germline CDR1 and CDR2 sequences are LNHDA and SQIVND (reference sequence). V lost 6 bases, J lost 5 bases, and 14 bases stayed unmatched. CDR3 amino acids: CASSPSRTGREYGYTF. The CDR3 DNA follows: TGTGCCAGTAGCCCATCCCGGACAGGGCGTGAGTATGGCTACACCTTC. Full variable domain (missing parts from reference TRBV19 and TRBJ1-2): DGGITQSPKYLFRKEGQNVTLSCEQNLNHDAMYWYRQDPGQGLRLIYYSQIVNDFQKGDIAEGYSVSREKKESFPLTVTSAQKNPTAFYLCASSPSRTGREYGYTFGSGTRLTVV.

The sample holds a few counts of this clone. CDR3 coding DNA: TGCAGCGTTGCCGTAACAGGGTTTAACTATGGCTACACCTTC. Its translation: CSVAVTGFNYGYTF. The chain employs TRBV29-1 and TRBJ1-2; TRBD1 is a possible D gene (6 bases). V was cut by 4 bases and J by 1 base, with 13 bases left in between. The CDR3 is made up of 14 amino acids. Germline CDR1 is SQVTM and CDR2 is ANQGSEA.

The chain is built from TRBV9 and TRBJ2-1; tentatively, D is TRBD2 (6 bases). Germline V gene sequence: CDR1 SGDLS, CDR2 YYNGEE. The CDR3 loop spans 13 amino acids. The germline V and J ends were trimmed by 4 bases and 4 bases, with 9 bases remaining between them. CDR3 sequence reads: CASSRGNYNEQFF. The CDR3, as DNA: TGTGCCAGCAGCCGGGGGAATTACAATGAGCAGTTCTTC.

The chain recombines TRBV6-2 or TRBV6-3 with TRBJ2-5; 7 nucleotides agree with TRBD1. This CDR3 spans 16 amino acids. The V segment lost 0 bases and the J segment 4 bases; nucleotides outside the gene matches: 8. Germline V CDR1 and CDR2: MNHEY, SVGEGT. The CDR3 reads CASSYSRETGPETQYF. CDR3 nucleotides: TGTGCCAGCAGTTACTCCAGGGAGACAGGGCCAGAGACCCAGTACTTC.

The CDR3 is CASSFNNSPLHF. Written as DNA, the CDR3 is TGTGCCAGCAGTTTTAATAATTCACCCCTCCACTTT. The chain recombines TRBV27 with TRBJ1-6; D is undetermined. This CDR3 is built from 12 residues. Germline V gene sequence: CDR1 MNHEY, CDR2 SMNVEV (reference sequence). Trimming left V 3 bases short and J 5 bases short, with 2 bases between.

This clone was observed a single time. The rearrangement joins TRBV30 to TRBJ1-2; D may be TRBD1 (6 bases). The germline V gene has CDR1 GTSNPN and CDR2 SVGIG (reference sequence). The CDR3 covers 12 residues. Trimming shortened V by 4 bases and J by 8 bases, and 14 bases separated the two germline ends. Here the CDR3 DNA reads TGTGCCTGGAACAGGGCATTGGGCGGCTACACCTTC. Protein: CAWNRALGGYTF.

The chain joins TRBV6-5 to TRBJ2-1; the D gene is possibly TRBD2 (6 bases). Germline V gene lookup returns CDR1 MNHEY and CDR2 SVGAGI. The CDR3 has 13 residues. The ends were cut back, 7 bases at V and 6 bases at J, with 13 bases in the middle. Here the CDR3 DNA reads TGTGCCAGCAATAGGGAGGCTCGCAATGAGCAGTTCTTC. It is translated as CASNREARNEQFF.

V and J are TRBV5-1 and TRBJ1-5; no reliable D call. V was clipped by 4 bases and J by 6 bases, with 14 bases between them. This CDR3 contains 14 residues. CDR1 and CDR2 from the germline V gene are SGHRS and YFSETQ. CDR3: CASSLGGSGQPQHF. In nucleotides, the CDR3 is TGCGCCAGCAGCCTGGGAGGGTCGGGTCAGCCCCAGCATTTT.

The chain has TRBV7-9 and TRBJ1-1; 8 nucleotides align to TRBD1. J gave up 5 bases and V 5 bases, and 16 bases lay outside the gene matches. Germline loops: CDR1 SEHNR, CDR2 FQNEAQ (reference sequence). The CDR3 sequence is 17 residues long. CDR3 DNA: TGTGCCAGCAGCCCTCTAGGGGGGAAGGACAGGGTTACTGAAGCTTTCTTT. It encodes CASSPLGGKDRVTEAFF.

J is TRBJ2-6 and V is TRBV5-1; D unresolved. This CDR3 spans 14 amino acids. V was cut by 5 bases and J by 4 bases, with 10 bases left in between. The germline V gene has CDR1 SGHRS and CDR2 YFSETQ. CDR3 loop: CASRYSSGANVLTF. The CDR3 nucleotides are TGCGCCAGCAGGTATTCCTCCGGGGCCAACGTCCTGACTTTC.

The gene calls are TRBV4-1 and TRBJ2-2; 7 bases are a match to TRBD2. After removal of 2 bases from V and 6 bases from J, the junction contained 12 bases not matched to a gene. The CDR3 covers 17 residues. Germline-derived CDR1 and CDR2 are MGHRA and YSYEKL. The CDR3 sequence is CASSQRTSLTQAGELFF. The DNA of the CDR3 is TGCGCCAGCAGCCAAAGGACTAGTCTCACCCAGGCCGGGGAGCTGTTTTTT.

V and J are TRBV5-1 and TRBJ1-1, with 10 bases that match TRBD1. The germline V gene encodes CDR1 SGHRS and CDR2 YFSETQ. The V segment lost 2 bases and the J segment 3 bases; nucleotides outside the gene matches: 4. The CDR3 spans 15 residues. The CDR3: CASSFRQGADTEAFF. The CDR3 nucleotides are TGCGCCAGCAGCTTTAGACAGGGGGCAGACACTGAAGCTTTCTTT. Full variable domain (missing parts from reference TRBV5-1 and TRBJ1-1): KAGVTQTPRYLIKTRGQQVTLSCSPISGHRSVSWYQQTPGQGLQFLFEYFSETQRNKGNFPGRFSGRQFSNSRSEMNVSTLELGDSALYLCASSFRQGADTEAFFGQGTRLTVV.

This chain connects TRBV9 to TRBJ2-1, with D uncertain. The CDR3 runs 17 residues. The germline gives CDR1 SGDLS, CDR2 YYNGEE. Trimming took off 0 bases at V and 0 bases at J, with 13 bases between the two ends. The DNA for the CDR3 is TGTGCCAGCAGCGTAGAGTCAGGTACCTCCTCCTACAATGAGCAGTTCTTC. It yields the protein CASSVESGTSSYNEQFF.

This rearrangement joins TRBV11-2 to TRBJ1-3; D ambiguous. V was cut by 3 bases and J by 0 bases, with 15 bases left in between. The germline V gene has CDR1 SGHAT and CDR2 FQNNGV. The CDR3 sequence is 17 residues long. CDR3 coding DNA: TGTGCCAGCAGCTTGGGATTTTGGGAGTTCTCTGGAAACACCATATATTTT. This encodes CASSLGFWEFSGNTIYF.

The chain links TRBV29-1 to TRBJ1-2; D might be TRBD1 (5 bases). Germline V gives CDR1 SQVTM, CDR2 ANQGSEA. Trimming left V 3 bases short and J 7 bases short, with 18 bases between. This CDR3 has 14 residues. CDR3 loop: CSVDPSSRARGYTF. CDR3 DNA sequence: TGCAGCGTTGATCCGTCTTCCAGGGCCCGTGGCTACACCTTC.

The chain uses TRBV29-1 and TRBJ1-1; D ambiguous. Germline V gene lookup returns CDR1 SQVTM and CDR2 ANQGSEA. V was cut by 3 bases and J by 8 bases, with 10 bases left in between. The CDR3 runs 11 residues. The CDR3 nucleotides read TGCAGCGTTGAGGAGAAAGCCGAAGCTTTCTTT. This encodes CSVEEKAEAFF. Variable domain in full (rest from reference TRBV29-1 and TRBJ1-1): SAVISQKPSRDICQRGTSLTIQCQVDSQVTMMFWYRQQPGQSLTLIATANQGSEATYESGFVIDKFPISRPNLTFSTLTVSNMSPEDSSIYLCSVEEKAEAFFGQGTRLTVV.

The chain recombines TRBV2 with TRBJ2-1, with D possibly TRBD2 on 6 matching bases. CDR3 length: 15 residues. V dropped 7 bases and J dropped 4 bases, with 17 bases sitting between them. CDR1 is SNHLY and CDR2 is FYNNEI in the germline V gene. In DNA, the CDR3 is TGTGCCAGCATCCTAGGAGGGACGGGTTACAATGAGCAGTTCTTC. The encoded protein is CASILGGTGYNEQFF.

The chain combines TRBV11-2 with TRBJ1-1; 7 positions agree with TRBD1. In germline, CDR1 is SGHAT, CDR2 FQNNGV. CDR3 length equals 14 residues. The V and J ends lost 7 bases and 1 base, in that order; junction bases with no gene match: 6. This chain's CDR3 is CASILDRANTEAFF. CDR3 nucleotide sequence: TGTGCCAGCATCCTCGACAGGGCGAACACTGAAGCTTTCTTT.

The gene calls are TRBV9 and TRBJ1-2; no reliable D call. Trimming stripped 0 bases from V and 0 bases from J, with 6 bases between. From germline, CDR1 is SGDLS and CDR2 YYNGEE. CDR3 length: 14 residues. The CDR3 reads CASSVVESNYGYTF. The DNA for the CDR3 is TGTGCCAGCAGCGTAGTGGAGTCTAACTATGGCTACACCTTC.

The chain employs TRBV6-6 and TRBJ1-4; 8 positions match TRBD1. Germline trimming cut 0 bases from V and 7 bases from J; bases unmatched to any gene: 4. The CDR3 has 15 residues. Germline values: CDR1 MNHNY, CDR2 SVGAGI (reference sequence). In DNA, the CDR3 is TGTGCCAGCAGTTACTCTGGACAGGGATTTGAAAAACTGTTTTTT. Protein product: CASSYSGQGFEKLFF.

The chain has TRBV6-1 and TRBJ2-1; 7 positions agree with TRBD2. The CDR3 runs to 15 residues. Trimming at V came to 3 bases and at J to 10 bases, leaving 12 bases not matched to a gene. Germline-derived CDR1 and CDR2 are MNHNS and SASEGT. The CDR3 loop reads CASSDVLGGDDEQFF. CDR3 coding DNA: TGTGCCAGCAGTGATGTTTTGGGAGGGGACGACGAGCAGTTCTTC.

This chain uses TRBV13 with TRBJ2-1; possible D gene TRBD2, 8 bases. CDR3 size: 16 residues. Germline-derived CDR1 and CDR2 are PRHDT and FYEKMQ (reference sequence). The V and J ends lost 5 bases and 2 bases respectively, with 16 bases between them. CDR3 amino acids: CASSGPGRGPYNEQFF. As DNA, the CDR3 is TGTGCCAGCAGCGGTCCCGGGAGGGGGCCCTACAATGAGCAGTTCTTC. The entire variable domain, with the rest obtained from reference TRBV13 and TRBJ2-1, is as follows: AAGVIQSPRHLIKEKRETATLKCYPIPRHDTVYWYQQGPGQDPQFLISFYEKMQSDKGSIPDRFSAQQFSDYHSELNMSSLELGDSALYFCASSGPGRGPYNEQFFGPGTRLTVL.

This chain links TRBV7-2 with TRBJ2-5; tentative D call: TRBD1 (5 bases). The CDR3 sequence is 16 residues long. The germline V gene encodes CDR1 SGHTA and CDR2 FQGNSA. Trimming shortened V by 3 bases and J by 5 bases, and 19 bases separated the two germline ends. The CDR3 loop reads CASSFGLHGARETQYF. The CDR3 DNA sequence: TGTGCCAGCAGCTTCGGTTTACATGGGGCTCGGGAGACCCAGTACTTC. Supplemented by reference TRBV7-2 and TRBJ2-5, the full variable domain reads GAGVSQSPSNKVTEKGKDVELRCDPISGHTALYWYRQSLGQGLEFLIYFQGNSAPDKSGLPSDRFSAERTGGSVSTLTIQRTQQEDSAVYLCASSFGLHGARETQYFGPGTRLLVL.

This chain links TRBV5-5 with TRBJ1-2, with a possible D match to TRBD1 (5 bases). The CDR3 consists of 15 residues. CDR1 SGHKS and CDR2 YYEKEE come from the germline V gene (reference sequence). V was pared by 3 bases and J by 6 bases, with 18 bases between. The CDR3 coding sequence is TGTGCCAGCAGCTATCGCGGGGCAGGGTTAAATGGCTACACCTTC. As protein: CASSYRGAGLNGYTF.

In this sample, this clone turned up once. An end of the junction does not agree with germline; a read error may underlie this. The chain uses TRBV19 and TRBJ1-5; 9 bases align to TRBD1. The CDR3 totals 14 residues. Germline V gene sequence: CDR1 LNHDA, CDR2 SQIVND (reference sequence). The CDR3 reads CASSIGQGNQPQHF. In nucleotides, the CDR3 is TGTGCCAGTAGCATAGGACAGGGGAATCAGCCCCAGCATTTT.

The chain has TRBV18 and TRBJ1-1, with TRBD1 matching over 8 bases. V dropped 3 bases and J dropped 10; count of bases not matched to a gene: 4. This CDR3 region has 12 residues. CDR1 KGHSH and CDR2 LQKENI come from the germline V gene. CDR3 DNA sequence: TGTGCCAGCTCACCGGGACAGGTTGGAGCTTTCTTT. This sequence encodes CASSPGQVGAFF. Together with reference TRBV18 and TRBJ1-1, the CDR3 gives the full variable domain: NAGVMQNPRHLVRRRGQEARLRCSPMKGHSHVYWYRQLPEEGLKFMVYLQKENIIDESGMPKERFSAEFPKEGPSILRIQQVVRGDSAAYFCASSPGQVGAFFGQGTRLTVV.

The chain employs TRBV7-9 and TRBJ2-7; the match to TRBD2 covers 8 bases. The CDR3 is made up of 18 amino acids. The germline V gene has CDR1 SEHNR and CDR2 FQNEAQ (reference sequence). The J segment lost 2 bases and the V segment lost 5 bases, leaving 17 bases of the junction unmatched. The chain's CDR3 is CASSPAGGAGGAAYEQYF. Written as DNA, the CDR3 is TGTGCCAGCAGCCCCGCCGGGGGGGCCGGGGGCGCCGCCTACGAGCAGTACTTC.

The chain couples TRBV2 to TRBJ2-7; 9 bases agree with TRBD1. The CDR3 has 14 amino acids. V dropped 9 bases and J dropped 6; count of bases not matched to a gene: 12. Germline V gene lookup returns CDR1 SNHLY and CDR2 FYNNEI. CDR3 loop: CASTYRDRVSEQYF. The CDR3 DNA reads TGTGCCAGTACTTACCGGGACAGGGTTTCCGAGCAGTACTTC.

The chain joins TRBV5-1 to TRBJ2-1, with a tentative D call TRBD1 (6 bases). The V and J ends lost 1 base and 2 bases respectively, with 10 bases between them. The germline V gene encodes CDR1 SGHRS and CDR2 YFSETQ. The CDR3 sequence is 15 residues long. This chain's CDR3 is CASSLSDSTYNEQFF. Here the CDR3 DNA reads TGCGCCAGCAGCTTGTCGGACAGCACCTACAATGAGCAGTTCTTC. The full variable domain, in which reference TRBV5-1 and TRBJ2-1 provide the parts outside the CDR3, is KAGVTQTPRYLIKTRGQQVTLSCSPISGHRSVSWYQQTPGQGLQFLFEYFSETQRNKGNFPGRFSGRQFSNSRSEMNVSTLELGDSALYLCASSLSDSTYNEQFFGPGTRLTVL.

The chain carries TRBV12-5 and TRBJ1-5; maybe TRBD1 (5 bases). The CDR3 covers 17 residues. Germline CDR1 is LGHNT and CDR2 is FRNRAP. The V end lost 5 bases, the J end lost 0 bases, and 17 bases lay between the germline ends. Here the CDR3 reads CASGMTGDLYSNQPQHF. The CDR3 coding sequence is TGTGCTAGTGGTATGACGGGGGACCTTTATAGCAATCAGCCCCAGCATTTT.